The text below deals with one T cell receptor beta chain. The antigen remains unidentified. This entry comes from a study of shared clonotypes between healthy human individuals. For the study at large: Per donor, three plates held CD4 naive cells, three held CD4 memory, two held CD8 naive and one held CD8 memory. Study findings and constraints: It was only blood that was sampled, and tissue repertoires likely differ.

The germline V and J ends were trimmed by 11 bases and 4 bases, with 23 bases remaining between them. Per the germline V gene, CDR1 is ENHRY and CDR2 is SYGVKD. This CDR3 is built from 15 residues. Genomic DNA per cell subset filled all wells of several immunoSEQ plates. In the source study's methods: From ImmunoSEQ came sequences covering only the junction and carrying no quality scores, so filtering differed. The method was immunoSEQ multiplex PCR; TCRdb's version includes in-frame clones alone and lacks a portion of them. V, J and clone size are those of that table, while D and trimming were read from the DNA. The data show approximately 1.9 million clones, 85% to 95% seen once. In the naive CD8 group, cells lacked CD45RO and were positively selected for CCR7, so terminally differentiated effector memory CD45RA+ cells were left out.

The source of this sequence is a man between 18 and 29 years old in good health. Some clones in this sample may be carry-over from other donors' samples. This chain joins TRBV10-3 and TRBJ1-2, with D unresolved. Sequenced: naive CD8+ T cells from PBMCs. The CDR3: CAVSLDQRDSYGYTF. In DNA form, the CDR3 reads TGTGCCGTAAGTTTGGACCAAAGAGATAGCTATGGCTACACCTTC.